Listed below are T cell receptor beta chains from one sample, sequenced in a study of blood T cell repertoires in COVID-19. Clones were sequenced by immunoSEQ multiplex PCR, and TCRdb holds only the in-frame ones, with some missing. The sample includes 400,000 or so clones, around 87% of them seen just once. Sequencing used peripheral blood. The receptors derive from a human donor in a cohort sampled during active COVID-19. The CDR3 runs from the conserved cysteine through the conserved F or W. A D gene is named only where the DNA matches it firmly. Clone size is shown for a subset of rows, as once, few, many or a class of expanded clone.

-,TRBJ2-7,TRBV4-1,-,CASSQDSTGGEQYF,TGCGCCAGCAGCCAAGATTCTACCGGGGGCGAGCAGTACTTC
-,TRBJ2-3,TRBV7-3,-,CASSSTGRGTDTQYF,TGTGCCAGCAGCTCTACCGGTAGAGGGACAGATACGCAGTATTTT
-,TRBJ1-4,TRBV6-5,-,CASAGLQGTNEKLFF,TGTGCCAGCGCAGGCTTGCAGGGGACTAATGAAAAACTGTTTTTT
-,TRBJ2-1,TRBV19,-,CASSRNLQGDEQFF,TGTGCCAGTAGTAGAAACCTCCAGGGTGATGAGCAGTTCTTC
TRBD1,TRBJ2-6,TRBV7-8,-,CASSLVPGTGSGANVLTF,TGTGCCAGCAGCTTAGTTCCCGGGACAGGGTCCGGGGCCAACGTCCTGACTTTC
-,TRBJ1-1,TRBV19,-,CASSIVGRNTEAFF,TGTGCCAGTAGTATAGTGGGGAGAAACACTGAAGCTTTCTTT
-,TRBJ1-3,TRBV11-2,-,CASSSGTAGSGNTIYF,TGTGCCAGCAGCTCAGGGACTGCGGGCTCTGGAAACACCATATATTTT
-,TRBJ2-7,TRBV28,-,CASCQPPGEQYF,TGTGCCAGCTGTCAGCCCCCGGGGGAGCAGTACTTC
-,TRBJ2-2,TRBV18,-,CASSAQQGHTGELFF,TGTGCCAGCTCAGCTCAACAGGGTCACACCGGGGAGCTGTTTTTT
TRBD1,TRBJ2-1,TRBV28,-,CASSPDRGGPRIYNEQFF,TGTGCCAGCAGCCCTGACAGGGGCGGACCGCGTATATACAATGAGCAGTTCTTC
-,TRBJ1-2,TRBV15,-,CATSRAGRESYGYTF,TGTGCCACCAGCAGAGCCGGAAGGGAGTCCTATGGCTACACCTTC
TRBD1,TRBJ2-7,TRBV5-8,-,CASSLAGRGIPYEQYF,TGTGCCAGCAGCTTGGCGGGCAGGGGGATCCCCTACGAGCAGTACTTC
TRBD2,TRBJ2-3,TRBV18,-,CASSPSLAGATDTQYF,TGTGCCAGCTCACCCTCACTAGCGGGGGCCACAGATACGCAGTATTTT
TRBD1,TRBJ2-1,TRBV6-2/TRBV6-3,-,CASSYTGGEGGHEQFF,TGTGCCAGCAGTTACACAGGGGGAGAGGGTGGCCATGAGCAGTTCTTC
TRBD1,TRBJ1-3,TRBV7-9,few,CASSFDRVSSGNTIYF,TGTGCCAGCAGTTTCGACAGGGTCAGCTCTGGAAACACCATATATTTT
-,TRBJ2-5,TRBV2,-,CASSEGRFQETQYF,TGTGCCAGCAGTGAAGGTAGATTCCAAGAGACCCAGTACTTC
TRBD1,TRBJ1-5,TRBV19,-,CASTNRQGGGGNQPQHF,TGTGCCAGTACTAATAGGCAGGGGGGAGGAGGCAATCAGCCCCAGCATTTT
-,TRBJ1-2,TRBV5-1,-,CASSPLLSGRTNYGYTF,TGCGCCAGCAGCCCCCTCTTGAGTGGGCGCACTAACTATGGCTACACCTTC
TRBD1,TRBJ2-3,TRBV7-6,-,CASSLDRVDTQYF,TGTGCCAGCAGCCTGGACAGGGTTGATACGCAGTATTTT
-,TRBJ2-6,TRBV28,once,CASRGAGAGANVLTF,TGTGCCAGCAGGGGCGCAGGGGCTGGGGCCAACGTCCTGACTTTC
-,TRBJ1-3,TRBV13,-,CASSLKWRGQASGNTIYF,TGTGCCAGCAGCTTAAAATGGCGGGGTCAGGCCTCTGGAAACACCATATATTTT
TRBD1,TRBJ2-1,TRBV2,-,CASSENRGREQFF,TGTGCCAGCAGTGAGAACAGGGGGCGCGAGCAGTTCTTC
TRBD1,TRBJ2-7,TRBV25-1,-,CASSVGTGVDEQYF,TGTGCCAGCAGTGTGGGGACAGGGGTTGACGAGCAGTACTTC
TRBD2,TRBJ2-7,TRBV9,-,CASSVGAGGSYEQYF,TGTGCCAGCAGCGTAGGGGCGGGAGGGTCCTACGAGCAGTACTTC
-,TRBJ2-7,TRBV6-5,-,CASTPRRGGTYEQYF,TGTGCCAGCACCCCCCGAAGGGGGGGAACCTACGAGCAGTACTTC
TRBD2,TRBJ2-1,TRBV11-2,-,CASSRLAGGYNEQFF,TGTGCCAGCAGCCGTCTAGCGGGAGGGTACAATGAGCAGTTCTTC
-,TRBJ2-5,TRBV7-8,-,CASSLALGPPSGETQYF,TGTGCCAGCAGCTTAGCGCTGGGGCCGCCCAGTGGGGAGACCCAGTACTTC
-,TRBJ2-1,TRBV29-1,-,CSVVGRETEQFF,TGCAGCGTTGTGGGTCGGGAGACTGAGCAGTTCTTC
-,TRBJ1-1,TRBV5-4,once,CASSALALNTEAFF,TGTGCCAGCAGCGCCTTAGCGCTGAACACTGAAGCTTTCTTT
-,TRBJ2-5,TRBV6-5,once,CASSSTSFETQYF,TGTGCCAGCAGTTCGACTAGTTTTGAGACCCAGTACTTC
TRBD2,TRBJ2-1,TRBV19,once,CASSSLAGGGNEQFF,TGTGCCAGTAGTTCACTAGCGGGCGGGGGCAATGAGCAGTTCTTC
TRBD1,TRBJ1-3,TRBV14,-,CASSKNYRTGYSGNTIYF,TGTGCCAGCAGCAAAAATTATCGGACAGGTTACTCTGGAAACACCATATATTTT
-,TRBJ2-5,TRBV6-5,-,CASSLQGGGGEETQYF,TGTGCCAGCAGTTTACAAGGAGGTGGGGGCGAAGAGACCCAGTACTTC
-,TRBJ2-7,TRBV6-5,-,CASSYQATEPYEQYF,TGTGCCAGCAGTTACCAAGCGACAGAGCCCTACGAGCAGTACTTC
TRBD2,TRBJ2-7,TRBV19,-,CASSIGLAESYEQYF,TGTGCCAGTAGTATAGGCCTAGCGGAATCCTACGAGCAGTACTTC
-,TRBJ2-2,TRBV7-2,-,CASSPRGRIMAGELFF,TGTGCCAGCAGCCCTAGGGGCCGGATCATGGCCGGGGAGCTGTTTTTT
-,TRBJ1-4,TRBV2,-,CASSRSGSRNEKLFF,TGTGCCAGCAGTCGGTCGGGGAGCCGTAATGAAAAACTGTTTTTT
-,TRBJ1-4,TRBV6-5,-,CASSYSLGASNEKLFF,TGTGCCAGCAGTTACTCTCTGGGGGCTAGCAATGAAAAACTGTTTTTT
TRBD2,TRBJ2-7,TRBV5-1,-,CASSSGLAGIAYEQYF,TGCGCCAGCAGCTCAGGACTAGCGGGGATCGCCTACGAGCAGTACTTC
TRBD1,TRBJ1-6,TRBV6-5,-,CASRPQGDNSPLHF,TGTGCCAGCAGACCCCAGGGGGATAATTCACCCCTCCACTTT
TRBD1,TRBJ2-1,TRBV24-1,-,CATSGGTGVNEQFF,TGTGCCACCAGTGGAGGGACAGGGGTCAATGAGCAGTTCTTC
-,TRBJ2-7,TRBV19,-,CASSISQGNEQYF,TGTGCCAGTAGTATTAGCCAGGGCAACGAGCAGTACTTC
-,TRBJ2-6,TRBV7-3,once,CASSLESSGANVLTF,TGTGCCAGCAGCTTGGAGAGCTCTGGGGCCAACGTCCTGACTTTC
-,TRBJ2-5,TRBV27,-,CASSLTPTLVGETQYF,TGTGCCAGCAGTCTAACGCCCACACTAGTTGGGGAGACCCAGTACTTC
TRBD2,TRBJ2-5,TRBV5-4,-,CASSFISGKGSETQYF,TGTGCCAGCAGCTTCATAAGCGGGAAGGGGTCAGAGACCCAGTACTTC
TRBD1,TRBJ1-2,TRBV2,-,CASSEQGGQDKGYTF,TGTGCCAGCAGTGAACAGGGTGGACAGGACAAGGGCTACACCTTC
TRBD1,TRBJ1-1,TRBV25-1,once,CASSEYGQGKTPNTEAFF,TGTGCCAGCAGTGAATATGGACAGGGAAAAACCCCGAACACTGAAGCTTTCTTT
TRBD1,TRBJ2-6,TRBV18,few,CASSQLGGTGANVLTF,TGTGCCAGCTCACAGTTAGGGGGCACTGGGGCCAACGTCCTGACTTTC
TRBD2,TRBJ2-7,TRBV5-1,few,CASSLSGLAGGNTAHEQYF,TGCGCCAGCAGCTTATCGGGACTAGCGGGAGGGAACACCGCCCACGAGCAGTACTTC
-,TRBJ2-7,TRBV19,-,CASSKPGSTYEQYF,TGTGCCAGTAGTAAGCCGGGGTCCACCTACGAGCAGTACTTC
-,TRBJ2-1,TRBV10-2,-,CASRVTGPNNEQFF,TGCGCCAGCAGGGTAACAGGACCTAACAATGAGCAGTTCTTC
-,TRBJ2-7,TRBV1,-,CTSSPWGRAREQYF,TGCACCAGCAGCCCGTGGGGCAGGGCCCGGGAGCAGTACTTC
-,TRBJ1-6,TRBV30,-,CACTRGGNYNSPLHF,TGTGCCTGCACCCGGGGGGGTAACTATAATTCACCCCTCCACTTT